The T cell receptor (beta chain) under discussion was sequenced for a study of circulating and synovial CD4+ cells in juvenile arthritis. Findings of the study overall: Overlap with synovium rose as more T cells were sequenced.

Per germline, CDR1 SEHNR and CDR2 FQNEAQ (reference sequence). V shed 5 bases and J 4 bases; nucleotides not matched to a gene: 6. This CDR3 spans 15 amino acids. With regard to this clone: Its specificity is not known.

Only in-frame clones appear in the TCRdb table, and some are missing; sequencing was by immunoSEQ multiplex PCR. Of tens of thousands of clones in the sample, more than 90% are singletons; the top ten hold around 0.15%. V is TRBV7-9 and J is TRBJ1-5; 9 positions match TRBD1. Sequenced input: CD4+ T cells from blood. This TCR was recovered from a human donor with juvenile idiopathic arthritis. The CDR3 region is CASSPGTGTNQPQHF. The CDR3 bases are TGTGCCAGCAGCCCAGGGACAGGGACAAATCAGCCCCAGCATTTT.